This T cell receptor beta chain was sequenced in a study of cytomegalovirus exposure and HLA in healthy donors. Study summary: Findings of an earlier analysis included under 140 million unique TCR beta sequences from roughly 190 million T cells.

Study-wide findings and caveats: The study put 150 to 200 TCR beta chains on its list as cytomegalovirus-associated. TCR beta chain V- and J-gene trimming was linked, in a later analysis, to a missense variant in DCLRE1C.

This clone was seen only a few times. Antigen unknown. PCR primers comprised 60 Vbeta and 13 Jbeta primers. Assay used: immunoSEQ multiplex PCR; TCRdb lists only in-frame clones, some missing. The data show 100,000 to 150,000 clones, 70% to 85% seen once. Material for sequencing was PBMCs. The receptor was derived from a woman in her forties or fifties in good health and CMV-seronegative.

DNA of the CDR3: TGTGCCAGCAGCTTAATGGGGCAGGGAACTAATGAAAAACTGTTTTTT. Residues: CASSLMGQGTNEKLFF. The chain combines TRBV7-2 with TRBJ1-4, with D perhaps TRBD1 (5 bases). The CDR3 loop spans 16 amino acids. Trimming pared 2 bases from V and 1 base from J, leaving 11 bases between. Germline CDR1 and CDR2: SGHTA and FQGNSA.